This T cell receptor beta chain was retrieved from a study of Ad26.COV2.S vaccination and SARS-CoV-2 variants. Treatment denoted: roughly 19 received Ad26.COV2.S at low or high dose, single or two shots; about 5 received placebo; per-sample allocation not given. Sampling took place 63 days after the first vaccine or placebo injection. Recruitment in Boston yielded a donor of adult age, 18-55 years. From germline, CDR1 is MDHEN and CDR2 SYDVKM. The CDR3 sequence is 17 residues long. Germline trimming cut 5 bases from V and 1 base from J; bases unmatched to any gene: 8. Comment on this clone: Antigen unknown.

Data came from immunoSEQ multiplex PCR; TCRdb stores just in-frame clones and leaves some out. The sample lists about 240,000 clones; 88% were seen once. Study-wide points: Analytic work on TCR breadth and depth might have understated the full extent of total T cell responses. Those who received vaccine or placebo ended up with similar non-spike TCR breadth. People who got the vaccine had more spike-specific TCR breadth than people who got placebo.

The specimen was peripheral blood, collected in a trial of Ad26.COV2.S vaccine versus placebo. This clonotype was obtained from a person between 18 and 65 years old who received the Ad26.COV2.S COVID-19 vaccine or a placebo. The chain combines TRBV28 with TRBJ2-3; 11 bases are shared with TRBD1. In DNA form, the CDR3 reads TGTGCCAGCAGTCCAAGGACAGGGGGCGTCGGCACAGATACGCAGTATTTT. This sequence encodes CASSPRTGGVGTDTQYF.